This T cell receptor beta chain was sequenced for a study of CD8+ T cells in alopecia areata. Study details: The study gave treated patients oral tofacitinib at 5 to 10 mg twice daily. For 6 to 18 months, tofacitinib was taken, and 6 months off drug followed.

Obtained from alopecia areata patients were lesional scalp punch biopsies along with peripheral blood. Concerning this clone: Antigen: not known.

Study conclusions and caveats: Mice showed clearer TCR sharing than patients did, a gap that was possibly HLA-related.

CDR1 and CDR2 (germline): MNHEY, SMNVEV (reference sequence). This CDR3 has 14 amino acids. The germline V and J ends were trimmed by 0 bases and 5 bases, with 11 bases remaining between them. Extracted RNA was reverse transcribed into cDNA, the sequencing template. Profiled with immunoSEQ multiplex PCR; TCRdb holds only in-frame clones, not every one. Seen here are fewer than 150,000 clones, 30% to 40% observed once, and the top ten hold approximately 3.3%. This chain links TRBV27 with TRBJ2-7; the D gene is possibly TRBD2 (5 bases). Input material: CD4+ T cells sorted from blood. This TCR was sampled from a human donor with alopecia areata. This CDR3 is CASSLSRAADEQYF. CDR3 bases: TGTGCCAGCAGTTTATCGCGGGCGGCGGACGAGCAGTACTTC.